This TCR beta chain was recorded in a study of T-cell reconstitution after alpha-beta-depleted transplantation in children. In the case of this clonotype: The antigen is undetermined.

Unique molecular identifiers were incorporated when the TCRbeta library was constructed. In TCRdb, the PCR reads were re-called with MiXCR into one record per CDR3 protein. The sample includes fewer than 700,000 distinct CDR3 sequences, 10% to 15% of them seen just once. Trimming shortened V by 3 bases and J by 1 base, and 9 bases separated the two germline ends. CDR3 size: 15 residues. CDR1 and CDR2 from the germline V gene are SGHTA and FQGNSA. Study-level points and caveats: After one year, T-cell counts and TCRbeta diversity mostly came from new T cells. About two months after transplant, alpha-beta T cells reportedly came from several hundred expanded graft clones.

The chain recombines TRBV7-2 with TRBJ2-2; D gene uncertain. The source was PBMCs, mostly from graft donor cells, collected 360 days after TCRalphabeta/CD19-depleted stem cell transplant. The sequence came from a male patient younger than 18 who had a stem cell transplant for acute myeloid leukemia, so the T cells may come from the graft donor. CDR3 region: CASSFKVGNTGELFF. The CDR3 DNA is TGTGCCAGCAGCTTTAAGGTCGGGAACACCGGGGAGCTGTTTTTT.